This TCR beta chain appears in the sequencing data of a study of CD8 T cells in ankylosing spondylitis. Study-level results: Reportedly, disease-linked clones are significantly enriched in ankylosing spondylitis patients' matched synovial fluid. Blood of patients with ankylosing spondylitis appeared to be characterized by a TCR beta motif of several highly homologous variants. Earlier studies detected some motif variants in reactive arthritis synovial fluid and blood.

Library preparation for TCR beta used quantitative 5'-RACE with molecular barcodes. TCRdb used MiXCR to reprocess the 5' RACE reads, holding one entry per CDR3 protein. Of roughly 260,000 distinct CDR3 sequences listed, 20% were seen once; the top ten hold 7.8%. In regard to this clonotype: Its antigen remains unidentified.

Trimming stripped 3 bases from V and 0 bases from J, with 17 bases between. Per the germline V gene, CDR1 is SGHVS and CDR2 is FQNEAQ. The CDR3 totals 18 residues. Sequencing input: blood, either unsorted or a sorted T cell fraction (not recorded which). The chain carries TRBV7-8 and TRBJ2-2, with D maybe TRBD1 (6 bases). The sequence was obtained from a male donor with ankylosing spondylitis or in good health (not recorded which). The CDR3 DNA reads TGTGCCAGCAGCTTCCCCCAGTCGGGACAAACGAACACCGGGGAGCTGTTTTTT. Its protein is CASSFPQSGQTNTGELFF.